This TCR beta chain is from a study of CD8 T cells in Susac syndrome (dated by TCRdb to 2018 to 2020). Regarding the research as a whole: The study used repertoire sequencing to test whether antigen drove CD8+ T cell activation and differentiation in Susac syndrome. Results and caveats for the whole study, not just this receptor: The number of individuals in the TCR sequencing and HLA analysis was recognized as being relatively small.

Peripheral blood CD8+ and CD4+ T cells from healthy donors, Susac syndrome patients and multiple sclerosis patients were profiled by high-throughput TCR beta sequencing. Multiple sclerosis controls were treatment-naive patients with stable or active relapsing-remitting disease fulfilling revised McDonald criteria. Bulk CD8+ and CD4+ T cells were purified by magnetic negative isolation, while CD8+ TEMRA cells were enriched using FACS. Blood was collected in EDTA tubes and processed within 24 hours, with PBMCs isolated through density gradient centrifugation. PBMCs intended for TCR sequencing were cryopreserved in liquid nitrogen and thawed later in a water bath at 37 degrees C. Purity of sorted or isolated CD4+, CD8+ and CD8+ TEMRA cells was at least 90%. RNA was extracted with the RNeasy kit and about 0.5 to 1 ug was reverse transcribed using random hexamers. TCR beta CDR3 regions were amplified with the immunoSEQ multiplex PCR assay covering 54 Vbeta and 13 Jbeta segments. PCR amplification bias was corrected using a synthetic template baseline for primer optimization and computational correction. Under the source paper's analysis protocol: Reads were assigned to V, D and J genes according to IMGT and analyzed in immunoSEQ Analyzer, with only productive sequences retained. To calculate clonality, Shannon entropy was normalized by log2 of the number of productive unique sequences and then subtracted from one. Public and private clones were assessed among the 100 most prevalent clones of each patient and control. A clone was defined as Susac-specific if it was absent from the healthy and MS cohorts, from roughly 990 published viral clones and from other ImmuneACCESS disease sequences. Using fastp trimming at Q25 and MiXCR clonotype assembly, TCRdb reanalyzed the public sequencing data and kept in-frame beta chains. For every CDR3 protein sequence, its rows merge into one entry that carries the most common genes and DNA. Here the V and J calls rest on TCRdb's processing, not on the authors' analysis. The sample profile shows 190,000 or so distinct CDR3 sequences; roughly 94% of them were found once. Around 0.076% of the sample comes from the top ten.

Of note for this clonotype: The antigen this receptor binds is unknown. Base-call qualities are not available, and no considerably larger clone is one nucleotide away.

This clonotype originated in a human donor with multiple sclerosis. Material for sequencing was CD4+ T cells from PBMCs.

The sequenced DNA is TGTGCCAGCAGTCCCCGGGAGGGGCAAAGGAATGAGCAGTTCTTC. Its protein product is CASSPREGQRNEQFF. The rearrangement joined TRBV12-3 or TRBV12-4 to TRBJ2-1, and TRBD2 matches 8 of the central bases. From V the trimming removes 5 bases and from J it removes 7 bases, while the gene matches leave 10 bases of the junction unaccounted for. The CDR3 contains 15 residues, cysteine and phenylalanine counted. Just the 45-base CDR3 DNA is kept, in frame starting at base 1.